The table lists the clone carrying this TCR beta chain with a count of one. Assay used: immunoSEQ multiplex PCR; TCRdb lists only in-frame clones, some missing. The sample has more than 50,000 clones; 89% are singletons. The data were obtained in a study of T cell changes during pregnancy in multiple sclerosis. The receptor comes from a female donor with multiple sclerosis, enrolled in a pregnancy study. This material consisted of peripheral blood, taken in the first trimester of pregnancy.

DNA of the CDR3: TGTGCCAGCAGTGAAGCGAAGCGGCCCTCCTACAATGAGCAGTTCTTC. Protein sequence: CASSEAKRPSYNEQFF. The chain is built from TRBV6-1 and TRBJ2-1; D perhaps matches TRBD2 (5 bases). The CDR3 contains 16 residues. The germline V gene encodes CDR1 MNHNS and CDR2 SASEGT. V lost 0 bases and J 0 bases, leaving 9 bases between the germline ends.